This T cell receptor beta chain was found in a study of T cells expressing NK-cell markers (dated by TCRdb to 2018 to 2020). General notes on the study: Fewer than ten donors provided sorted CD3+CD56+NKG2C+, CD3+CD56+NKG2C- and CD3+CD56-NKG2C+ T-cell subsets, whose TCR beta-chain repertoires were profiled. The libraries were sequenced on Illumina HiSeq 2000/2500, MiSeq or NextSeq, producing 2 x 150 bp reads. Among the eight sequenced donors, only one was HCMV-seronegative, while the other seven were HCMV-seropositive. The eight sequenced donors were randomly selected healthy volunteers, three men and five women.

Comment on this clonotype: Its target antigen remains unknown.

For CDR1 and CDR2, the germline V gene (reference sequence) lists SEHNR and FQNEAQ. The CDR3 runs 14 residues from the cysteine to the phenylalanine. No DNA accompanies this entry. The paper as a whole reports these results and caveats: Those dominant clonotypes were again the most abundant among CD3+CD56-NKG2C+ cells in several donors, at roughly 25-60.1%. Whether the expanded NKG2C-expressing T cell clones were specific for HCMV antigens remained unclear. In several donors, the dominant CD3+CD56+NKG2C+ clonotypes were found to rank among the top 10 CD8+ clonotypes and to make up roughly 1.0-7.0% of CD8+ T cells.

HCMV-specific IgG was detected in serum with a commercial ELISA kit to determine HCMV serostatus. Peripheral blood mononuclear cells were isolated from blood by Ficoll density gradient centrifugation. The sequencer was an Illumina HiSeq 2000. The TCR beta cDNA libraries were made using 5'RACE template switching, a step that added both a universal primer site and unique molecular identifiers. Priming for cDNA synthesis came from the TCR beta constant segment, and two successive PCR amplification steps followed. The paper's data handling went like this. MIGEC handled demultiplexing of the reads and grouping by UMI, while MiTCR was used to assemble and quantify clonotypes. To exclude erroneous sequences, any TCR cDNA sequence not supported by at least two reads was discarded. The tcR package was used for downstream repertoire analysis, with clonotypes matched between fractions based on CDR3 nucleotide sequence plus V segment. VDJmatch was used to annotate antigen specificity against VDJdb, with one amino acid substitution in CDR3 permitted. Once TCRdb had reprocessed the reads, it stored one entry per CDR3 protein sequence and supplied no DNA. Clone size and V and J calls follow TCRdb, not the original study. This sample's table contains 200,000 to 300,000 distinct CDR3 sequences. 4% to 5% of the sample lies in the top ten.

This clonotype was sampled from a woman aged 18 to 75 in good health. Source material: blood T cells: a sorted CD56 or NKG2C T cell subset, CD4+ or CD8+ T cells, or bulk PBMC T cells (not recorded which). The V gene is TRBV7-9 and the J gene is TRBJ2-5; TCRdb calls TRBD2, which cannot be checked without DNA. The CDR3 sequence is CASSRKTSAETQYF.